This section outlines one TCR beta chain sequence together with its context. The source of the sample is a study of shared clonotypes between healthy human individuals. Germline CDR1 is MDHEN and CDR2 is SYDVKM. J lost 5 bases, V lost 3 bases, and 10 bases had no gene match. This CDR3 contains 16 residues. Only in-frame clones appear in the TCRdb table, and some are missing; sequencing was by immunoSEQ multiplex PCR. The table shows around 700,000 clones, with around 67% occurring only once. This chain connects TRBV28 to TRBJ1-2; 9 nucleotides match TRBD1. The TCR comes from a woman in her 30s in good health. Sequenced: memory CD4+ T cells sorted from blood. Documented subset: CD45RA-negative fraction. The CDR3 loop is CASSLLGQGLGYGYTF. The DNA of the CDR3 is TGTGCCAGCAGTTTGCTGGGACAGGGCCTGGGGTATGGCTACACCTTC.